The source of this T cell receptor (beta chain) is a study of T cell responses to AZD1222 COVID-19 vaccine. Findings and limits, study-wide: Just a handful of AZD1222 recipients tested seropositive at baseline.

V was clipped by 4 bases and J by 4 bases, with 10 bases between them. The CDR3 sequence is 14 residues long. Germline CDR1 is WSHSY and CDR2 is SAAADI. Profiling relied on immunoSEQ multiplex PCR, and the TCRdb table lists in-frame clones only, not all of them. The data show around 200,000 clones, about nine tenths seen once. As for this clone: Its antigen is still unknown.

This chain joins TRBV10-2 and TRBJ1-4; possibly TRBD1 for D (6 bases). This specimen consisted of peripheral blood, obtained on day 0 of AZD1222 vaccination. This sequence originates from an adult in good health. This CDR3 is CASSGDRINEKLFF. CDR3 sequence (DNA): TGCGCCAGCAGTGGCGACAGGATTAATGAAAAACTGTTTTTT.